This section outlines one T cell receptor (beta chain) sequence together with its context. Antigen specificity is unknown. Method: immunoSEQ multiplex PCR; TCRdb's copy keeps in-frame clones and lacks some. The table shows approximately 62,000 clones, with 65% to 85% occurring only once. The data derive from a study of lymphopenia after photon versus proton radiotherapy. The V gene lost 8 bases and the J gene lost 10 bases, with 21 bases spanning the gap. The CDR3 has 13 amino acids. Germline values: CDR1 GTSNPN, CDR2 SVGIG (reference sequence). Notes on the study in general: Authors raise, but do not show, better survival with proton therapy. In patients who died, overall survival fell as post-nadir TCR diversity dropped more. Post-nadir diversity loss with photons came from oligoclonal expansion, particularly CD8+ Temra cells. Relative stability marked proton patients; photon patients lost diversity and naive cells.

V gene TRBV30 combines with J gene TRBJ2-1, with a tentative D call TRBD2 (7 bases). Here the sequenced sample was peripheral blood, taken from a patient treated with proton-based radiotherapy. The origin of this receptor is a man aged 55 to 69 with pancreatic cancer. CDR3 nucleotides: TGTGCCGGCACTAGCGAGTCTAGGGGGGAGCAGTTCTTC. Translation gives CAGTSESRGEQFF.